This T cell receptor beta chain was identified in a study of blood T cell repertoires in COVID-19. V lost 6 bases and J lost 4, with 17 bases in between. This CDR3 region has 15 residues. Germline-derived CDR1 and CDR2 are SEHNR and FQNEAQ (reference sequence). Clones were sequenced by immunoSEQ multiplex PCR, and TCRdb holds only the in-frame ones, with some missing. The sample has about 240,000 clones, around 86% seen once. Participants came from about two dozen US areas, aged about 18 to 89 years. The gene calls are TRBV7-9 and TRBJ2-3; D perhaps matches TRBD2 (6 bases). The source material was PBMCs or T cells enriched from blood (not recorded which). This clonotype originated in a woman between 35 and 50 years old with acute COVID-19. CDR3 sequence reads: CASSRIAVFSDTQYF. The CDR3 DNA reads TGTGCCAGCAGTCGTATAGCGGTATTTTCAGATACGCAGTATTTT.